This T cell receptor (beta chain) stems from a study of blood T cell repertoires in COVID-19. The V gene lost 2 bases and the J gene lost 0 bases, with 5 bases spanning the gap. Germline V lookup: CDR1 LGHDT, CDR2 YNNKEL (reference sequence). The CDR3 has 14 residues. Source study methods: Counts of nucleated cells, estimated from reference gene primer amplification, were obtained. The repertoire was sequenced with immunoSEQ multiplex PCR; TCRdb's copy has only in-frame clones and lacks some. V, J and clone size are taken as reported in that table, and D and trimming were inferred from the DNA itself. The sample holds some 270,000 clones; about 82% are singletons and the top ten take about 9.3%.

The J gene is TRBJ1-5, the V gene TRBV3-1 (or the pseudogene TRBV3-2); no clear D. Sequenced input: PBMCs or T cells enriched from blood (not recorded which). This sequence originates from a woman between 50 and 59 years old with acute COVID-19. CDR3 sequence reads: CASSQQVSNQPQHF. The CDR3 nucleotides are TGTGCCAGCAGCCAACAGGTTAGCAATCAGCCCCAGCATTTT.